The T cell receptor (beta chain) described here comes from a study of OX40 agonist ivuxolimab in advanced cancers. Germline V CDR1 and CDR2: GTSNPN, SVGIG (reference sequence). The CDR3 runs to 14 residues. Trimming left V 3 bases short and J 3 bases short, with 9 bases between. The method was immunoSEQ multiplex PCR; TCRdb's version includes in-frame clones alone and lacks a portion of them. The repertoire includes more than 100,000 clones, 75% to 90% of them detected once, and 0.55% sits in the top ten. This clone came up a few times. Its antigen remains unknown. Findings of the study overall: The study found that CD8+ T cells averaged more expanded clones than CD4+. The antigen specificity of the peripheral T cells (those that were expanded) was not determined.

Sample: CD4+ or CD8+ T cells sorted from blood, taken in a trial of the OX40 agonist ivuxolimab. This TCR derives from an adult with an advanced solid tumor such as melanoma, head and neck, liver or kidney cancer. The chain recombines TRBV30 with TRBJ1-6; D possibly corresponds to TRBD1 (6 bases). The CDR3 is CAWSQGSYNSPLHF. The CDR3 coding sequence is TGTGCCTGGAGCCAGGGGAGCTATAATTCACCCCTCCACTTT. The full variable domain, completed using reference TRBV30 and TRBJ1-6, is SQTIHQWPATLVQPVGSPLSLECTVEGTSNPNLYWYRQAAGRGLQLLFYSVGIGQISSEVPQNLSASRPQDRQFILSSKKLLLSDSGFYLCAWSQGSYNSPLHFGNGTRLTVT.